This entry lists 12 T cell receptor beta chains sequenced from one sample in a study of response to subunit inactivated influenza vaccine. One entry per CDR3 protein, called by TCRdb with MiXCR from the RT-PCR reads. The sample consists of 710,000 or so distinct CDR3 sequences, about 15% of them appearing once. The sample in question was PBMCs from blood, obtained roughly 12 days after vaccination. All receptors derive from a man over 45 who received an inactivated influenza vaccine.

The genes are TRBV12-3 or TRBV12-4 and TRBJ2-1; D remains unclear. V lost 2 bases and J lost 12, with 20 bases in between. The CDR3 has 15 amino acids. Here the CDR3 DNA reads TGTGCCAGCAGTTTAAGGTGGGCTCACAATGATTGGCAGTTCTTC. It translates to CASSLRWAHNDWQFF.

The chain employs TRBV7-2 and TRBJ1-2; tentative D call: TRBD1 (6 bases). The germline V gene encodes CDR1 SGHTA and CDR2 FQGNSA. Trimming pared 6 bases from V and 3 bases from J, leaving 14 bases between. This CDR3 is 14 amino acids long. In nucleotides, the CDR3 is TGTGCCAGCAGTTCAGGGGTGGGTTACTATGGCTACACCTTC. Translation gives CASSSGVGYYGYTF.

CDR3 DNA: TGTGCCAGCAGCCTGGGACAGCGCGGCTACGAGCAGTACTTC. Residues: CASSLGQRGYEQYF. The gene calls are TRBV7-2 and TRBJ2-7; 7 bases match TRBD1. The CDR3 covers 14 residues. Looked up from germline, CDR1 is SGHTA and CDR2 is FQGNSA. Trimming cost V 5 bases and J 3 bases; bases outside gene matches: 7.

This clonotype was seen only a few times. The chain carries TRBV20-1 and TRBJ1-2; the D is unclear. Germline CDR1 and CDR2: DFQATT and SNEGSKA (reference sequence). With 4 bases removed from V and 4 bases from J, the gap between germline ends came to 10 bases. The CDR3 spans 12 residues. CDR3 loop: CSANKEPYGYTF. The CDR3 nucleotides read TGCAGTGCTAACAAAGAACCCTATGGCTACACCTTC.

This chain uses TRBV20-1 with TRBJ2-5; TRBD2 is a possible D gene (6 bases). V was cut by 6 bases and J by 0 bases, with 14 bases left in between. CDR3 length: 14 amino acids. Germline assignment: CDR1 DFQATT and CDR2 SNEGSKA (reference sequence). The CDR3 reads CSAHLLANQETQYF. CDR3 nucleotide sequence: TGCAGTGCCCATCTACTAGCCAACCAAGAGACCCAGTACTTC.

The chain carries TRBV4-2 and TRBJ2-7; 8 bases align to TRBD2. Unmatched junction bases numbered 12, after V lost 5 bases and J lost 3 bases. The CDR3 has 16 amino acids. Germline V lookup: CDR1 LGHNA, CDR2 YNFKEQ. As DNA, the CDR3 is TGTGCCAGCAGCGTTCAGGGGCGGGAGGCGAGCTACGAGCAGTACTTC. This gives the protein CASSVQGREASYEQYF.

With regard to this clonotype: Germline is not matched at one junction end, which may reflect a read error. The V call is TRBV29-1, the J call TRBJ2-1, with TRBD2 matching over 7 bases. The CDR3 extends over 14 amino acids. Germline lookup yields CDR1 SQVTM and CDR2 ANQGSEA. CDR3 protein: CSVEGRVPYNAQFF. The CDR3 DNA sequence: TGCAGCGTTGAGGGGAGGGTTCCCTACAATGCGCAGTTCTTC.

This clonotype was recorded a few times. The V call is TRBV7-9, the J call TRBJ2-3, with 7 bases aligning to TRBD2. CDR1 and CDR2 from the germline V gene are SEHNR and FQNEAQ (reference sequence). The CDR3 covers 16 residues. The V and J ends lost 5 bases and 1 base, in that order; junction bases with no gene match: 9. The chain's CDR3 is CASSIGTIAGTDTQYF. The CDR3 coding sequence is TGTGCCAGCAGCATTGGGACTATAGCCGGCACAGATACGCAGTATTTT.

This clonotype was detected a few times. The chain has TRBV20-1 and TRBJ1-5, with D maybe TRBD1 (5 bases). In germline, CDR1 is DFQATT, CDR2 SNEGSKA (reference sequence). The CDR3 runs to 15 residues. V was clipped by 7 bases and J by 6 bases, with 22 bases between them. In nucleotides, the CDR3 is TGCAGTGGGACACGGGGCCTCACAGGACCTCAGCCCCAGCATTTT. Protein: CSGTRGLTGPQPQHF.

This clonotype was counted many times. The chain employs TRBV29-1 and TRBJ1-5, with TRBD1 identical over 8 bases. CDR3 size: 13 residues. The V and J ends lost 6 bases and 3 bases, in that order; junction bases with no gene match: 4. Germline V gene data show CDR1 as SQVTM and CDR2 as ANQGSEA. The CDR3 protein is CSVGTGLNQPQHF. CDR3 bases: TGCAGCGTCGGGACAGGCCTCAATCAGCCCCAGCATTTT.

The chain carries TRBV7-2 and TRBJ2-7, with no clear D. CDR1 is SGHTA, CDR2 FQGNSA, per germline. The CDR3 contains 14 residues. V was cut by 1 base and J by 3 bases, with 10 bases left in between. The CDR3 DNA reads as TGTGCCAGCAGCTTAGACTCAAAAATCTACGAGCAGTACTTC. Residues: CASSLDSKIYEQYF.

This clonotype was counted many times. The genes are TRBV12-3 or TRBV12-4 and TRBJ1-1; maybe TRBD1 (5 bases). This CDR3 region has 12 residues. V dropped 6 bases and J dropped 6 bases, with 11 bases sitting between them. This CDR3 reads CASRSGGPEAFF. CDR3 DNA sequence: TGTGCCAGCAGGTCGGGGGGTCCTGAAGCTTTCTTT.